A selection of T cell receptor beta chains follows, all from one sample in a study of blood T cell repertoires in COVID-19. Sequencing was performed with immunoSEQ multiplex PCR; in TCRdb, only in-frame clones are kept and a portion is missing. The data hold 200,000 to 300,000 clones, with 85% to 90% observed a single time. The specimen was peripheral blood. The receptors here all came from a woman aged 60 to 75 with COVID-19, enrolled during active disease. Each CDR3 is given with its conserved first and last residue. A D gene is named only where the DNA matches it firmly. For some rows the clone size is stated as once, few or many, or as a class when expanded; others skip it.

j_gene: TRBJ1-3
abundance: .
v_gene: TRBV5-4
d_gene: .
CDR3nt: TGTGCCAGCAGCCCGGAGAGCTCTGGAAACACCATATATTTT
CDR3aa: CASSPESSGNTIYF

j_gene: TRBJ2-2
abundance: .
v_gene: TRBV27
d_gene: TRBD1
CDR3nt: TGTGCCAGCAGTTTATGGGACAGGGCTACCGGGGAGCTGTTTTTT
CDR3aa: CASSLWDRATGELFF

j_gene: TRBJ2-7
abundance: once
v_gene: TRBV6-5
d_gene: TRBD1
CDR3nt: TGTGCCAGCAGCCTGGGACAGGGGGCCTACGAGCAGTACTTC
CDR3aa: CASSLGQGAYEQYF

j_gene: TRBJ1-1
abundance: .
v_gene: TRBV29-1
d_gene: TRBD1
CDR3nt: TGCAGCGTACATCTACAAAAGACAGGGGCCGACACTGAAGCTTTCTTT
CDR3aa: CSVHLQKTGADTEAFF

j_gene: TRBJ1-4
abundance: .
v_gene: TRBV7-8
d_gene: TRBD1
CDR3nt: TGTGCCAGCAGGGGACAGGGGGGTGAAAAACTGTTTTTT
CDR3aa: CASRGQGGEKLFF

j_gene: TRBJ1-5
abundance: .
v_gene: TRBV6-1
d_gene: TRBD1
CDR3nt: TGTGCCAGCAGTGATTTATTGAAGGGGGCGAGTCGGAATCAGCCCCAGCATTTT
CDR3aa: CASSDLLKGASRNQPQHF

j_gene: TRBJ2-7
abundance: .
v_gene: TRBV5-1
d_gene: .
CDR3nt: TGCGCCAGCAGCTTGGGCCTAGGCCCCTCCTACGAGCAGTACTTC
CDR3aa: CASSLGLGPSYEQYF

j_gene: TRBJ2-1
abundance: .
v_gene: TRBV6-2/TRBV6-3
d_gene: TRBD1
CDR3nt: TGTGCCAGCAGTTTGGGACAGGACTACAATGAGCAGTTCTTC
CDR3aa: CASSLGQDYNEQFF

j_gene: TRBJ2-7
abundance: .
v_gene: TRBV7-2
d_gene: .
CDR3nt: TGTGCCAGCAGCTTAGTAGGGCAGGGCTCCTACGAGCAGTACTTC
CDR3aa: CASSLVGQGSYEQYF

j_gene: TRBJ1-5
abundance: .
v_gene: TRBV28
d_gene: .
CDR3nt: TGTGCCAGCCGTGACAGCTTCAATCAGCCCCAGCATTTT
CDR3aa: CASRDSFNQPQHF

j_gene: TRBJ2-1
abundance: few
v_gene: TRBV27
d_gene: TRBD1
CDR3nt: TGTGCCAGCAGTCCATTACAGGGGGCGAGGGGTGAGCAGTTCTTC
CDR3aa: CASSPLQGARGEQFF

j_gene: TRBJ1-1
abundance: .
v_gene: TRBV30
d_gene: .
CDR3nt: TGTGCCTGGAGTGTACAGGGAAACGCTTTCTTT
CDR3aa: CAWSVQGNAFF

j_gene: TRBJ2-7
abundance: .
v_gene: TRBV11-1
d_gene: TRBD2
CDR3nt: TGTGCCAGCAGCCCAAAAGGGAGGGTCTCGGCACGCTTC
CDR3aa: CASSPKGRVSARF

j_gene: TRBJ2-5
abundance: .
v_gene: TRBV12-3/TRBV12-4
d_gene: TRBD2
CDR3nt: TGTGCCAGCAGACCCGGGGGAGGGATCCAGTACTTC
CDR3aa: CASRPGGGIQYF

j_gene: TRBJ2-1
abundance: .
v_gene: TRBV5-1
d_gene: .
CDR3nt: TGCGCCAGCAGCTTATTGGCTCCACCAAACAATGAGCAGTTCTTC
CDR3aa: CASSLLAPPNNEQFF

j_gene: TRBJ1-2
abundance: .
v_gene: TRBV6-2/TRBV6-3
d_gene: TRBD1
CDR3nt: TGTGCCAGCAGTAAGGACAGGGAGTATGGCTACACCTTC
CDR3aa: CASSKDREYGYTF

j_gene: TRBJ1-3
abundance: .
v_gene: TRBV5-1
d_gene: TRBD1
CDR3nt: TGCGCCAGCAGCTCCGGGACAGGGTACTCTGGAAACACCATATATTTT
CDR3aa: CASSSGTGYSGNTIYF

j_gene: TRBJ1-2
abundance: .
v_gene: TRBV6-2/TRBV6-3
d_gene: .
CDR3nt: TGTGCCAGCAGTTACACAGGGAGCTATGGCTACACCTTC
CDR3aa: CASSYTGSYGYTF

j_gene: TRBJ2-3
abundance: .
v_gene: TRBV6-6
d_gene: TRBD1
CDR3nt: TGTGCCAGCAGTTACCCTACAGGGGGCGCGGGAGATACGCAGTATTTT
CDR3aa: CASSYPTGGAGDTQYF

j_gene: TRBJ2-2
abundance: few
v_gene: TRBV29-1
d_gene: TRBD1
CDR3nt: TGCAGCGTCGCCCTGGGGACAGGGAACACCGGGGAGCTGTTTTTT
CDR3aa: CSVALGTGNTGELFF

j_gene: TRBJ2-7
abundance: .
v_gene: TRBV15
d_gene: TRBD1
CDR3nt: TGTGCCACCAGCAGAGTAGGGACAGGGACCTCCTACGAGCAGTACTTC
CDR3aa: CATSRVGTGTSYEQYF

j_gene: TRBJ2-3
abundance: .
v_gene: TRBV9
d_gene: .
CDR3nt: TGTGCCAGCAGCGCCAACTCCCGACTAGTCGCAGATACGCAGTATTTT
CDR3aa: CASSANSRLVADTQYF

j_gene: TRBJ1-2
abundance: .
v_gene: TRBV2
d_gene: .
CDR3nt: TGTGCCAGCAGTGTCCTAAGGGGGTCCGCAGCCTCCATAGGCTACACCTTC
CDR3aa: CASSVLRGSAASIGYTF